These T cell receptor beta chains were read from a single sample in a study of blood T cell repertoires in COVID-19. TCRdb's table, derived via immunoSEQ multiplex PCR, lists solely in-frame clones and lacks some. The sample shows about 370,000 clones, around 92% of them seen only once. Sequencing was done on a sample of PBMCs or T cells enriched from blood (not recorded which). The receptors stem from a woman in her twenties or thirties who had recovered from COVID-19. CDR3s include the opening cysteine and the closing phenylalanine or tryptophan. The D gene is left open where the match is weak. Not all rows give a size; the values are once, few, many and, for expanded clones, a class.

>TRBJ2-4|.|TRBV2|16|TRBD1
CATIKIQGEAKNIQYF
TGTGCCACCATTAAGATCCAGGGGGAAGCCAAAAACATTCAGTACTTC
>TRBJ2-7|.|TRBV5-1|15|.
CASSRGGEDSYEQYF
TGCGCCAGCAGCAGGGGGGGTGAGGACTCCTACGAGCAGTACTTC
>TRBJ1-5|.|TRBV5-1|15|TRBD1
CASSLQGGSNQPQHF
TGCGCCAGCAGCTTGCAGGGGGGTAGCAATCAGCCCCAGCATTTT
>TRBJ1-5|.|TRBV5-1|15|.
CASASGVEGNQPQHF
TGCGCCAGCGCCTCGGGAGTGGAGGGGAATCAGCCCCAGCATTTT
>TRBJ1-5|.|TRBV19|16|.
CASRAKGGDSNQPQHF
TGTGCCAGTAGGGCTAAGGGAGGGGATAGCAATCAGCCCCAGCATTTT
>TRBJ1-2|once|TRBV7-9|15|.
CASSLPKTVNYGYTF
TGTGCCAGCAGCTTACCCAAGACAGTGAACTATGGCTACACCTTC
>TRBJ2-7|once|TRBV4-1|17|TRBD2
CASSQAGLAGGSYEQYF
TGCGCCAGCAGCCAAGCGGGACTAGCGGGGGGCTCCTACGAGCAGTACTTC
>TRBJ2-7|.|TRBV15|15|.
CATSLGVAGNNEQYF
TGTGCCACCAGTCTCGGCGTGGCGGGGAACAACGAGCAGTACTTC
>TRBJ1-6|.|TRBV7-9|14|.
CASSSPGQGFPLHF
TGTGCCAGCAGCTCTCCGGGACAAGGGTTCCCCCTCCACTTT
>TRBJ2-7|.|TRBV2|15|TRBD1
CASSDAGTGRYEQYF
TGTGCCAGCAGTGACGCGGGGACAGGGAGATACGAGCAGTACTTC
>TRBJ2-3|.|TRBV5-6|19|TRBD2
CASSPGLAGGLGGTDTQYF
TGTGCCAGCAGCCCTGGACTAGCGGGAGGGCTGGGGGGCACAGATACGCAGTATTTT
>TRBJ2-3|.|TRBV7-8|13|.
CASSPLRTDTQYF
TGTGCCAGCAGCCCCCTTCGCACAGATACGCAGTATTTT
>TRBJ1-6|.|TRBV21-1|12|.
CASSSSYSPLHF
TGTGCCAGCAGCTCCTCGTATTCACCCCTCCACTTT
>TRBJ2-2|.|TRBV7-3|16|.
CASSFQSGGRTGELFF
TGTGCCAGCAGCTTCCAGTCAGGAGGTCGAACCGGGGAGCTGTTTTTT
>TRBJ2-7|.|TRBV2|13|.
CASSEYRPGKQYF
TGTGCCAGCAGTGAATATCGGCCCGGGAAGCAGTACTTC
>TRBJ1-5|.|TRBV7-3|13|.
CASSPQGNQPQHF
TGTGCCAGCAGCCCTCAGGGGAATCAGCCCCAGCATTTT
>TRBJ1-1|.|TRBV11-3|14|.
CASSPWQGPTEAFF
TGTGCCAGCAGCCCTTGGCAGGGGCCCACTGAAGCTTTCTTT
>TRBJ1-4|.|TRBV5-1|16|TRBD1
CASSRSTGGLGEKLFF
TGCGCCAGCAGCCGTTCGACAGGGGGCCTCGGGGAAAAACTGTTTTTT
>TRBJ2-1|.|TRBV7-8|19|TRBD2
CASSLALAGATPSYNEQFF
TGTGCCAGCAGCTTAGCTCTAGCGGGGGCCACACCCTCCTACAATGAGCAGTTCTTC
>TRBJ1-5|.|TRBV6-5|12|.
CASYNSNQPQHF
TGTGCCAGCTACAATAGCAATCAGCCCCAGCATTTT
>TRBJ2-7|.|TRBV2|13|TRBD1
CASRGDRAYEQYF
TGTGCCAGCAGAGGGGACAGGGCCTACGAGCAGTACTTC
>TRBJ2-7|.|TRBV19|17|TRBD1
CASSIGIDRGPPYEQYF
TGTGCCAGTAGTATTGGGATCGACAGGGGGCCCCCCTACGAGCAGTACTTC
>TRBJ2-7|.|TRBV9|15|TRBD2
CASSVEGSGRYEQYF
TGTGCCAGCAGCGTAGAGGGTAGCGGGAGATACGAGCAGTACTTC
>TRBJ1-3|.|TRBV3-1/TRBV3-2|17|.
CASSLALTGLGGNTIYF
TGTGCCAGCAGCCTAGCTTTAACAGGGTTAGGTGGAAACACCATATATTTT
>TRBJ1-2|once|TRBV9|16|TRBD1
CASSQGQGGANYGYTF
TGTGCCAGCAGCCAAGGACAGGGAGGAGCTAACTATGGCTACACCTTC